Listed below are T cell receptor beta chains from one sample, sequenced in a study of cytomegalovirus exposure and HLA in healthy donors. Profiling relied on immunoSEQ multiplex PCR, and the TCRdb table lists in-frame clones only, not all of them. The sample includes about 150,000 clones, approximately 60% of them seen just once. The sample consisted of PBMCs. All receptors come from a woman in her fifties or sixties in good health and CMV-seropositive. Each CDR3 is given with its conserved first and last residue. D genes are given only for firm matches. Rows may omit the clone size; those that give it use once, few, many or a size class.

TRBD1,TRBV28,-,TRBJ1-1,TGTGCCAGCAGTTTCGTTGGACAGGGTTTTTATGAAGCTTTCTTT,CASSFVGQGFYEAFF
TRBD2,TRBV29-1,-,TRBJ2-3,TGCAGCGTTGAGAGCGGGAGGGCGCCAGATACGCAGTATTTT,CSVESGRAPDTQYF
-,TRBV4-3,-,TRBJ2-5,TGCGCCAGCAGCCCCGGAGGACTCCTGGGAGAGACCCAGTACTTC,CASSPGGLLGETQYF
-,TRBV7-9,-,TRBJ2-7,TGTGCCAGCAGCTTAGCCTCGACAGGTATCGAGCAGTACTTC,CASSLASTGIEQYF
-,TRBV28,-,TRBJ1-2,TGTGCCAGCAGTTTATCAGGGTCTGGTGGCTACACCTTC,CASSLSGSGGYTF
TRBD1,TRBV6-5,once,TRBJ1-4,TGTGCCAGCAGAACCTCCGGGACAGGGAGTGAAAAACTGTTTTTT,CASRTSGTGSEKLFF
TRBD1,TRBV15,-,TRBJ2-5,TGTGCCACCAGCAGCGACAGGGGGATGAAGACCCAGTACTTC,CATSSDRGMKTQYF
-,TRBV4-3,-,TRBJ1-2,TGCGCCAGCAGCCAAGACAGGTGGGACTATGGCTACACCTTC,CASSQDRWDYGYTF
TRBD2,TRBV29-1,-,TRBJ2-7,TGCAGCGTCCTACTAGCGGCAAGGAGCTCCTACGAGCAGTACTTC,CSVLLAARSSYEQYF
-,TRBV28,-,TRBJ1-5,TGTGCCAGCAGTTTGGGAGGGGCCAATCAGCCCCAGCATTTT,CASSLGGANQPQHF
-,TRBV9,-,TRBJ2-1,TGTGCCAGCAGCGTAGATAACTCGGCCTACAATGAGCAGTTCTTC,CASSVDNSAYNEQFF
TRBD1,TRBV28,-,TRBJ1-2,TGTGCCAGCAGTTTTGGGGGAACAGGGGTGATCAACTATGGCTACACCTTC,CASSFGGTGVINYGYTF
TRBD2,TRBV7-8,-,TRBJ2-1,TGTGCCAGCAGCCCCGGGGCTAGCGGGCCCTACAATGAGCAGTTCTTC,CASSPGASGPYNEQFF
TRBD1,TRBV10-3,-,TRBJ1-5,TGTGCCATCAGCTCGACAGGGGGTATGGGCAATCAGCCCCAGCATTTT,CAISSTGGMGNQPQHF
-,TRBV27,-,TRBJ2-5,TGTGCCAGCAGTCGGACGAGCCCATATCCGGGGGAGACCCAGTACTTC,CASSRTSPYPGETQYF
TRBD1,TRBV6-1,-,TRBJ1-5,TGTGCCAGCTCGGACAGGAGAGGACAGCCCCAGCATTTT,CASSDRRGQPQHF
TRBD1,TRBV9,few,TRBJ2-7,TGTGCCAGCAGCGTAGAAGGGGGCGTCTCCTACGAGCAGTACTTC,CASSVEGGVSYEQYF
TRBD1,TRBV5-4,-,TRBJ2-3,TGTGCCAGCAGCGTGGGACAGGACAAAACAGATACGCAGTATTTT,CASSVGQDKTDTQYF
-,TRBV30,-,TRBJ2-3,TGTGCCTGGAGTGTCGGGGGCACAGATACGCAGTATTTT,CAWSVGGTDTQYF
TRBD2,TRBV19,once,TRBJ2-7,TGTGCCAGTAGTATCACTAGCGGGCCCCTCGAGCAGTACTTC,CASSITSGPLEQYF
TRBD2,TRBV11-1,-,TRBJ2-1,TGTGCCAGCAGCGATACTAGCGGGAGTTATGAGCAGTTCTTC,CASSDTSGSYEQFF
-,TRBV30,-,TRBJ1-1,TGTGCCTTCTCCCGGGGATACACTGAAGCTTTCTTT,CAFSRGYTEAFF
-,TRBV6-1,-,TRBJ1-5,TGTGCCAGCGAAGAAGGGCAGGGCCCTCAGCCCCAGCATTTT,CASEEGQGPQPQHF
-,TRBV28,-,TRBJ2-2,TGTGCCAGCAGTTTATGGGAATACCGGGACAAAAACACCGGGGAGCTGTTTTTT,CASSLWEYRDKNTGELFF
TRBD1,TRBV5-1,-,TRBJ1-2,TGCGCCAGCTCCCCCCGGGGACAGGGGGCGAACTATGGCTACACCTTC,CASSPRGQGANYGYTF
TRBD2,TRBV11-2,-,TRBJ2-5,TGTGCCAGCAGCCATTTCGGACTAGCGGGTATCCAAGAGACCCAGTACTTC,CASSHFGLAGIQETQYF
TRBD2,TRBV9,-,TRBJ2-1,TGTGCCAGCAGCGTTGGGGGGGAGCCCTCAGGCAATGAGCAGTTCTTC,CASSVGGEPSGNEQFF
-,TRBV2,-,TRBJ1-4,TGTGCCAGCTGGAGGGAGGCCGGGGAAAAACTGTTTTTT,CASWREAGEKLFF
-,TRBV2,-,TRBJ2-2,TGTGCCAGCAAAGCCAGGGGTATCTCCGGGGAGCTGTTTTTT,CASKARGISGELFF
TRBD1,TRBV5-6,-,TRBJ1-2,TGTGCCAGCGGATGGACAGGGGGCTATGGCTACACCTTC,CASGWTGGYGYTF
TRBD2,TRBV28,-,TRBJ2-7,TGTGCCAGCAGTTTATGGACTAGCGGCTACGAGCAGTACTTC,CASSLWTSGYEQYF
TRBD2,TRBV5-1,-,TRBJ2-1,TGCGCCAGCAGCTTGGGGACCTCTAGCGGAAGCTCCTACAATGAGCAGTTCTTC,CASSLGTSSGSSYNEQFF
TRBD2,TRBV15,-,TRBJ2-7,TGTGCCACCAGCAGGCTAGCGGGATCCTACGAGCAGTACTTC,CATSRLAGSYEQYF
-,TRBV28,once,TRBJ1-5,TGTGCCAGTTCCGGGTCAGCCCAGCATTTT,CASSGSAQHF
-,TRBV7-6,-,TRBJ2-5,TGTGCCAGCAGCTTTATGGGGAAAAGGGGAGAGACCCAGTACTTC,CASSFMGKRGETQYF
-,TRBV5-6,-,TRBJ1-5,TGTGCCAGCAGCTTAGCCGGGACACCCAATCAGCCCCAGCATTTT,CASSLAGTPNQPQHF
-,TRBV7-2,few,TRBJ1-2,TGTGCCAGCAGCACCTTAGGCACGACTCGGTATGGCTACACCTTC,CASSTLGTTRYGYTF
-,TRBV7-2,-,TRBJ1-4,TGTGCCAGCAGCTTAGCGAAGCAGGGGCGACTCACTAATGAAAAACTGTTTTTT,CASSLAKQGRLTNEKLFF
-,TRBV28,-,TRBJ1-5,TGTGCCAGCAGTTTAGATTTGGGGGGGGATAGCAATCAGCCCCAGCATTTT,CASSLDLGGDSNQPQHF
-,TRBV18,-,TRBJ1-1,TGTGCCAGCTCACCACAATCAGGGGCGAACACTGAAGCTTTCTTT,CASSPQSGANTEAFF
-,TRBV6-5,-,TRBJ2-1,TGTGCCAGCAGACCCCTAACTAGTAATGAGCAGTTCTTC,CASRPLTSNEQFF
-,TRBV28,-,TRBJ1-2,TGTGCCAGCAGCCCGCCCAGAAGGGGGTACAAACCCTATGGCTACACCTTC,CASSPPRRGYKPYGYTF
-,TRBV10-3,-,TRBJ2-7,TGTGCCATCAGTGAGCAGGGATCCTTGGGGGAGCAGTACTTC,CAISEQGSLGEQYF
TRBD2,TRBV5-1,few,TRBJ2-5,TGCGCCAGCAGCCCCTCGGGGACTAGCGGGAGTCGTGAGCAGTACTTC,CASSPSGTSGSREQYF
-,TRBV6-5,once,TRBJ2-2,TGTGCCAGCAGTTACAGGGCAGGGGTGACCGGGGAGCTGTTTTTT,CASSYRAGVTGELFF
TRBD2,TRBV5-1,-,TRBJ2-5,TGCGCCAGCAGCTTGTGGACTAGCGGGAGGGCCGCAGAGACCCAGTACTTC,CASSLWTSGRAAETQYF
TRBD1,TRBV19,-,TRBJ1-1,TGTGCCAGTACTCTCGGACAGGGCTGGAGCACTGAAGCTTTCTTT,CASTLGQGWSTEAFF
TRBD1,TRBV15,once,TRBJ2-5,TGTGCCACCAGCAGGACGGGGACAGGGGGGGAGACCCAGTACTTC,CATSRTGTGGETQYF
-,TRBV9,-,TRBJ1-3,TGTGCCAGCAGCTCCCAGGGTTCTGGAAACACCATATATTTT,CASSSQGSGNTIYF
TRBD1,TRBV30,-,TRBJ2-2,TGTGCCTGGAGGTTGACAGGGGGCCGCACCGGGGAGCTGTTTTTT,CAWRLTGGRTGELFF
-,TRBV21-1,-,TRBJ2-7,TGTGCCAGCAGCACCCGTGGACTAGCGGGAGCTTCGTACGAGCAGTACTTC,CASSTRGLAGASYEQYF
-,TRBV7-9,-,TRBJ1-2,TGTGCCAGCAGCCCCTCGACAGGCAACTATGGCTACACCTTC,CASSPSTGNYGYTF